The 32 T cell receptor beta chains reported below all come from one sample, sequenced in a study of blood T cell repertoires in COVID-19. Method: immunoSEQ multiplex PCR; TCRdb's copy keeps in-frame clones and lacks some. The data contain around 60,000 clones, approximately 91% of them seen just once; the ten biggest clones take up roughly 3.9%. The material sequenced was peripheral blood. The receptors derive from a man in his forties or fifties with active COVID-19.

The chain carries TRBV3-1 (or the pseudogene TRBV3-2) and TRBJ1-1, with TRBD1 matching 7 bases. V dropped 6 bases and J dropped 6; count of bases not matched to a gene: 16. The CDR3 has 16 amino acids. Germline CDR1 and CDR2: LGHDT and YNNKEL (reference sequence). The CDR3 region is CASRQFLQGQVAEAFF. The CDR3 DNA follows: TGTGCCAGCAGGCAATTCCTACAGGGGCAGGTCGCTGAAGCTTTCTTT.

V and J are TRBV5-5 and TRBJ1-2; TRBD1 matches 7 bases. J lost 4 bases, V lost 2 bases, and 5 bases had no gene match. This CDR3 has 14 amino acids. In germline, CDR1 is SGHKS, CDR2 YYEKEE (reference sequence). As DNA, the CDR3 is TGTGCCAGCAGCTTCCGGGACAGCCTCTATGGCTACACCTTC. Its translation is CASSFRDSLYGYTF.

This clone was detected only once. This chain connects TRBV3-1 (or the pseudogene TRBV3-2) to TRBJ2-5; 12 bases match TRBD2. In germline, CDR1 is LGHDT, CDR2 YNNKEL (reference sequence). CDR3 length equals 17 residues. The junction had 7 bases not matched to a gene; V was cut back by 4 bases and J by 1 base. The DNA of the CDR3 is TGTGCCAGCAGCCCCGGGACTAGCGGGCAATTCCAAGAGACCCAGTACTTC. Amino acid sequence: CASSPGTSGQFQETQYF.

V gene TRBV19 combines with J gene TRBJ2-3; D may be TRBD2 (6 bases). This CDR3 region has 14 residues. Germline CDR1 reads LNHDA; CDR2 reads SQIVND (reference sequence). The germline V and J ends were trimmed by 7 bases and 0 bases, with 11 bases remaining between them. CDR3 amino acids: CASTPRGSTDTQYF. The CDR3 bases are TGTGCCAGTACCCCCCGGGGGAGCACAGATACGCAGTATTTT.

The V and J genes are TRBV5-1 and TRBJ2-2; D perhaps matches TRBD1 (6 bases). Germline CDR1 is SGHRS and CDR2 is YFSETQ. Trimming shortened V by 7 bases and J by 4 bases, and 17 bases separated the two germline ends. The CDR3 runs to 15 residues. The CDR3 is CASAGVGTATGELFF. The CDR3 DNA is TGCGCCAGCGCAGGGGTCGGGACCGCCACCGGGGAGCTGTTTTTT.

CDR3 bases: TGTGCCGTCGGCAGGGGAAACTATGAGCAGTTCTTC. Translated, it gives CAVGRGNYEQFF. V gene TRBV10-3 combines with J gene TRBJ2-1; tentative D call: TRBD1 (6 bases). Trimming pared 11 bases from V and 8 bases from J, leaving 16 bases between. CDR1 and CDR2 (germline): ENHRY, SYGVKD. This CDR3 is built from 12 residues.

The chain carries TRBV4-3 and TRBJ2-1; TRBD2 agrees at 10 bases. V was clipped by 0 bases and J by 0 bases; unmatched bases: 11. CDR1 and CDR2 (germline): LGHNA, YSLEER. The CDR3 loop spans 20 amino acids. The CDR3 DNA is TGCGCCAGCAGCCAAGAGATGAGCGGGGGGGCGATCTTCTCCTACAATGAGCAGTTCTTC. Its translation: CASSQEMSGGAIFSYNEQFF.

The rearrangement links TRBV5-5 to TRBJ2-7, with D uncertain. Trimming cost V 7 bases and J 4 bases, with 21 bases left between them. Per the germline V gene, CDR1 is SGHKS and CDR2 is YYEKEE (reference sequence). This CDR3 spans 15 amino acids. CDR3 protein: CASAPDGTIGYEQYF. The CDR3 nucleotides read TGTGCCAGCGCACCCGACGGAACGATCGGGTACGAGCAGTACTTC.

The chain recombines TRBV7-9 with TRBJ1-6; possible D gene TRBD1, 5 bases. CDR3 length equals 14 residues. Germline CDR1 is SEHNR and CDR2 is FQNEAQ (reference sequence). V shed 1 base and J shed 9 bases, with 10 bases lying between them. The CDR3 DNA is TGTGCCAGCAGCTTAGACCAGGGAAGTTCACCCCTCCACTTT. It specifies CASSLDQGSSPLHF.

In regard to this clone: The sample holds other DNA sequences that translate to the same CDR3. This rearrangement joins TRBV19 to TRBJ2-1; 9 nucleotides line up with TRBD1. With 7 bases clipped from V and 3 bases from J, the junction kept 7 bases outside the gene matches. The CDR3 totals 15 residues. Looked up from germline, CDR1 is LNHDA and CDR2 is SQIVND (reference sequence). The CDR3 nucleotides are TGTGCCAGTACCCCTGGGGGACAGGGCTACAATGAGCAGTTCTTC. This sequence encodes CASTPGGQGYNEQFF. Together with reference TRBV19 and TRBJ2-1, the CDR3 gives the full variable domain: DGGITQSPKYLFRKEGQNVTLSCEQNLNHDAMYWYRQDPGQGLRLIYYSQIVNDFQKGDIAEGYSVSREKKESFPLTVTSAQKNPTAFYLCASTPGGQGYNEQFFGPGTRLTVL.

The gene calls are TRBV5-5 and TRBJ2-7; tentative D call: TRBD2 (5 bases). CDR3 length: 14 residues. Germline V gene lookup returns CDR1 SGHKS and CDR2 YYEKEE (reference sequence). V lost 3 bases and J lost 4, with 14 bases in between. CDR3 region: CASSSSGVQYEQYF. CDR3 sequence (DNA): TGTGCCAGCAGCTCAAGCGGAGTACAGTACGAGCAGTACTTC.

The rearrangement uses TRBV12-5 and TRBJ2-2; 8 bases fit TRBD2. CDR1 is LGHNT, CDR2 FRNRAP, per germline. After removal of 6 bases from V and 7 bases from J, the junction contained 4 bases not matched to a gene. The CDR3 spans 13 residues. The CDR3: CASGGGAGGELFF. The CDR3 DNA is TGTGCTAGTGGCGGGGGGGCCGGCGGGGAGCTGTTTTTT.

This clone was picked up a small number of times. The chain combines TRBV7-2 with TRBJ1-5, with D unresolved. Germline assignment: CDR1 SGHTA and CDR2 FQGNSA. The CDR3 has 14 residues. The germline V and J ends were trimmed by 5 bases and 9 bases, with 17 bases remaining between them. The CDR3 reads CASSLSSGYGPQHF. The CDR3 DNA sequence: TGTGCCAGCAGCCTTTCTTCGGGGTATGGGCCCCAGCATTTT.

This chain uses TRBV6-5 with TRBJ2-1, with D perhaps TRBD1 (6 bases). Between the trimmed V and J ends, which lost 0 bases and 8 bases, there was a span of 11 bases. The CDR3 runs to 14 residues. Germline V gene sequence: CDR1 MNHEY, CDR2 SVGAGI. The CDR3 region has the DNA TGTGCCAGCAGTTACTCTAACAACAGGGATGAGCAGTTCTTC. It encodes CASSYSNNRDEQFF.

The chain combines TRBV19 with TRBJ1-5; the D gene is possibly TRBD1 (5 bases). The CDR3 extends over 18 amino acids. Germline lookup yields CDR1 LNHDA and CDR2 SQIVND (reference sequence). The V end was cut by 7 bases, the J end by 6 bases, with 28 bases between. CDR3 sequence reads: CASTLGGPGDFQGQPQHF. CDR3 bases: TGTGCCAGTACCCTTGGGGGACCGGGGGATTTTCAGGGTCAGCCCCAGCATTTT.

The V call is TRBV12-3 or TRBV12-4, the J call TRBJ2-7; weak D call: TRBD1 (5 bases). Trimming left V 3 bases short and J 3 bases short, with 9 bases between. CDR3 length equals 13 residues. The DNA of the CDR3 is TGTGCCAGCAGTTTTCAAAGGGGCTACGAGCAGTACTTC. Translating it yields CASSFQRGYEQYF.

In nucleotides, the CDR3 is TGTGCCAGCAGCTTATGGGTGGGCAGCCCTACCGGGGAGCTGTTTTTT. Encoded protein: CASSLWVGSPTGELFF. The gene calls are TRBV7-9 and TRBJ2-2; D call uncertain. CDR3 length: 16 amino acids. Looked up from germline, CDR1 is SEHNR and CDR2 is FQNEAQ (reference sequence). V lost 2 bases, J lost 5 bases, and 15 bases lay in between.

The chain recombines TRBV2 with TRBJ1-1; TRBD1 might be the D (6 bases). Germline V gives CDR1 SNHLY, CDR2 FYNNEI. This CDR3 is 12 amino acids long. V lost 6 bases, J lost 7 bases, and 12 bases lay in between. The CDR3 DNA reads as TGTGCCAGCAGACGACAGGCCCATGAAGCTTTCTTT. Amino acid sequence: CASRRQAHEAFF.

The rearrangement joins TRBV10-3 to TRBJ1-1, with D possibly TRBD1 on 5 matching bases. Per the germline V gene, CDR1 is ENHRY and CDR2 is SYGVKD. This CDR3 is 13 amino acids long. Trimming removed 6 bases at V and 1 base at J, with 9 bases between. The CDR3 spells CAISIDRNTEAFF. The CDR3 coding sequence is TGTGCCATCAGCATAGACAGGAACACTGAAGCTTTCTTT.

This sequence joins TRBV4-1 and TRBJ2-2; no reliable D call. The V and J ends lost 1 base and 5 bases respectively, with 5 bases between them. The CDR3 consists of 13 residues. Germline values: CDR1 MGHRA, CDR2 YSYEKL. CDR3 DNA sequence: TGCGCCAGCAGCCAAGCAGTAACCGGGGAGCTGTTTTTT. Protein: CASSQAVTGELFF.

V usage is TRBV7-2 and J usage is TRBJ2-5; TRBD2 aligns across 8 bases. Germline values: CDR1 SGHTA, CDR2 FQGNSA. This CDR3 contains 13 residues. V lost 6 bases, J lost 5 bases, and 5 bases stayed unmatched. The CDR3 nucleotides read TGTGCCAGCAGAAGGACTAGCAAGGAGACCCAGTACTTC. It encodes CASRRTSKETQYF.

The rearrangement joins TRBV7-8 to TRBJ2-1; D possibly corresponds to TRBD2 (6 bases). V was shortened by 5 bases and J by 0 bases, with 14 bases between the two germline ends. The CDR3 is made up of 16 amino acids. The germline gives CDR1 SGHVS, CDR2 FQNEAQ. The CDR3 DNA is TGTGCCAGCAGCCCCGGAGGGGTCCGCTCCTACAATGAGCAGTTCTTC. Encoded protein: CASSPGGVRSYNEQFF. The full variable domain, with the rest looked up from reference TRBV7-8 and TRBJ2-1, is GAGVSQSPRYKVAKRGQDVALRCDPISGHVSLFWYQQALGQGPEFLTYFQNEAQLDKSGLPSDRFFAERPEGSVSTLKIQRTQQEDSAVYLCASSPGGVRSYNEQFFGPGTRLTVL.

The chain combines TRBV2 with TRBJ1-1, with D tentatively TRBD1 (5 bases). This CDR3 comprises 13 residues. In germline, CDR1 is SNHLY, CDR2 FYNNEI. V shed 7 bases and J shed 4 bases, with 13 bases lying between them. DNA for the CDR3: TGTGCCAGCAACAGAGACAGTGGCACTGAAGCTTTCTTT. Its protein product is CASNRDSGTEAFF.

This chain connects TRBV18 to TRBJ1-5; 11 bases map to TRBD1. After removal of 4 bases from V and 0 bases from J, the junction contained 8 bases not matched to a gene. Germline values: CDR1 KGHSH, CDR2 LQKENI. The CDR3 is 18 residues long. CDR3 DNA: TGTGCCAGCTCACACTCGGGACAGGGGGGGTATAGCAATCAGCCCCAGCATTTT. Its protein product is CASSHSGQGGYSNQPQHF.

This clone was counted a few times. The chain is built from TRBV4-2 and TRBJ1-2, with D possibly TRBD1 on 6 matching bases. Trimming shortened V by 1 base and J by 6 bases, and 18 bases separated the two germline ends. This CDR3 has 16 amino acids. Germline V gene sequence: CDR1 LGHNA, CDR2 YNFKEQ. CDR3 residues: CASSQANLGGANGYTF. CDR3 sequence (DNA): TGTGCCAGCAGCCAAGCAAACCTCGGGGGGGCTAATGGCTACACCTTC.

The chain recombines TRBV2 with TRBJ1-2; no clear D. This CDR3 contains 14 residues. Looked up from germline, CDR1 is SNHLY and CDR2 is FYNNEI. Trimming removed 4 bases at V and 3 bases at J, with 12 bases between. Here the CDR3 DNA reads TGTGCCAGCAGTGTGACATTCCTTTACTATGGCTACACCTTC. Translated, it gives CASSVTFLYYGYTF.

The chain has TRBV5-4 and TRBJ2-3, with 9 bases aligning to TRBD2. The J segment lost 2 bases and the V segment lost 4 bases, leaving 11 bases of the junction unmatched. In germline, CDR1 is SGHNT, CDR2 YYREEE (reference sequence). The CDR3 is made up of 17 amino acids. The DNA of the CDR3 is TGTGCCAGCAGCCGGCCCCCTAGCGGGGAGTTCACAGATACGCAGTATTTT. Its protein is CASSRPPSGEFTDTQYF.

This chain uses TRBV19 with TRBJ1-1; 8 positions match TRBD1. The V gene end was trimmed by 8 bases and the J gene end by 3 bases; junction bases not matched to a gene: 2. This CDR3 has 12 residues. Germline CDR1 reads LNHDA; CDR2 reads SQIVND (reference sequence). The CDR3 protein is CASADRDTEAFF. As DNA, the CDR3 is TGTGCCAGTGCGGACAGGGACACTGAAGCTTTCTTT.

The table lists this clone with a few counts. The chain uses TRBV4-1 and TRBJ1-1; possibly TRBD1 for D (6 bases). CDR3 length: 16 amino acids. Trimming cost V 2 bases and J 5 bases, with 18 bases left between them. Germline V lookup: CDR1 MGHRA, CDR2 YSYEKL. CDR3 sequence (DNA): TGCGCCAGCAGCCAACCCAGCAAGGGGGTATGGACTGAAGCTTTCTTT. Its translation: CASSQPSKGVWTEAFF.

V gene TRBV7-9 combines with J gene TRBJ1-1; no clear D gene. The V end was cut by 1 base, the J end by 1 base, with 10 bases between. Germline-derived CDR1 and CDR2 are SEHNR and FQNEAQ (reference sequence). This CDR3 is built from 15 residues. In DNA, the CDR3 is TGTGCCAGCAGCTTAGGTACACGCCCGAACACTGAAGCTTTCTTT. Protein: CASSLGTRPNTEAFF.

The rearrangement joins TRBV5-6 to TRBJ2-3, with D hard to call. Germline-derived CDR1 and CDR2 are SGHDT and YYEEEE. V was cut by 7 bases and J by 3 bases, with 9 bases left in between. The CDR3 length is 12 residues. CDR3 nucleotide sequence: TGTGCCAGCGGAGCACGAACAGATACGCAGTATTTT. As protein: CASGARTDTQYF.

The V gene is TRBV5-1, the J gene TRBJ1-2; D remains unclear. V dropped 2 bases and J dropped 3 bases, with 29 bases sitting between them. Germline assignment: CDR1 SGHRS and CDR2 YFSETQ. This CDR3 contains 20 residues. As DNA, the CDR3 is TGCGCCAGCAGCTTTCTTAAAACCGGGATTCTGGGCCCGCGGGACTATGGCTACACCTTC. Its protein is CASSFLKTGILGPRDYGYTF.